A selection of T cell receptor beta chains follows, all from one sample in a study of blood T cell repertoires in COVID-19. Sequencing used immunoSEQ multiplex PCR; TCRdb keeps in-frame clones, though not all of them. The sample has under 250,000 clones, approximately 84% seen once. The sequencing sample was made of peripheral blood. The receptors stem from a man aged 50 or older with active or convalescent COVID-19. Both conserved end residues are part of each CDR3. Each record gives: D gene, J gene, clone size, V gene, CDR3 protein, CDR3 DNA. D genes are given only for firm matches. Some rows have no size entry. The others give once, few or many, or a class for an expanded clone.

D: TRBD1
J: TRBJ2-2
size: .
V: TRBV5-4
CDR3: CASSRTGGVRGELFF
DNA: TGTGCCAGCAGCCGGACAGGGGGTGTACGCGGGGAGCTGTTTTTT

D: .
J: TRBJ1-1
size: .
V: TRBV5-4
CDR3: CASSPGQNTEAFF
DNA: TGTGCCAGCAGCCCGGGACAGAACACTGAAGCTTTCTTT

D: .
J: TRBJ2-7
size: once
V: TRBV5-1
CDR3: CASSLAPGGNYEQYF
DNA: TGCGCCAGCAGCTTGGCGCCAGGGGGGAACTACGAGCAGTACTTC

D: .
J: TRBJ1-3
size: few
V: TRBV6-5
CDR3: CASRVPRESGNTIYF
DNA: TGTGCCAGCAGGGTCCCCAGGGAATCCGGAAACACCATATATTTT

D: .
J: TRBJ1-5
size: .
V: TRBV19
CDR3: CASSMEQGHQPQHF
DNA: TGTGCCAGTAGTATGGAGCAGGGGCATCAGCCCCAGCATTTT

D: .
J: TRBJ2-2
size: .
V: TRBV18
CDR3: CASSPLQMNTGELFF
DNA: TGTGCCAGCTCACCACTACAGATGAACACCGGGGAGCTGTTTTTT

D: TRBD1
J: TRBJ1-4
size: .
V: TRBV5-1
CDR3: CASSLLGTAGGEKLFF
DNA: TGCGCCAGCAGCTTACTCGGGACAGCGGGGGGTGAAAAACTGTTTTTT

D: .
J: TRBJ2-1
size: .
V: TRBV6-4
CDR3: CASSDSASSYNEQFF
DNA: TGTGCCAGCAGTGACTCGGCCAGCTCCTACAATGAGCAGTTCTTC

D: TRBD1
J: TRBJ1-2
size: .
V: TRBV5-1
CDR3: CASSTRTGYGYTF
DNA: TGCGCCAGCAGCACCCGGACAGGGTATGGCTACACCTTC

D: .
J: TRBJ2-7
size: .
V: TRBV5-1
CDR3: CASRQGLYEQYF
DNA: TGCGCCAGCAGGCAGGGGCTATACGAGCAGTACTTC

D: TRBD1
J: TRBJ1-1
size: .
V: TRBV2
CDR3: CASTPRVTGVSVNTEAFF
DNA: TGTGCCAGCACCCCTCGGGTGACAGGGGTGTCAGTGAACACTGAAGCTTTCTTT

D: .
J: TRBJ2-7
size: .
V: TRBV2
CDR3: CASSTDRYGSYEQYF
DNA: TGTGCCAGCAGTACGGACAGATATGGCTCCTACGAGCAGTACTTC

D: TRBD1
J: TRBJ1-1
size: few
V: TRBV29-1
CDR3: CSGRQGQGTEAFF
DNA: TGCAGCGGCCGACAGGGACAAGGGACTGAAGCTTTCTTT

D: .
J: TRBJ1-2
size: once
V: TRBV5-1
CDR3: CASSLMPGQWSDYGYTF
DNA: TGCGCCAGCAGCTTGATGCCAGGGCAATGGAGTGACTATGGCTACACCTTC

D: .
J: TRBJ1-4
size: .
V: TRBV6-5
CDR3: CASNNGGDGEKLFF
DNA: TGTGCCAGCAACAATGGAGGGGACGGCGAAAAACTGTTTTTT

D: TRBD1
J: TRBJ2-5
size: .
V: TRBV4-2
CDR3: CASSSRGLETQYF
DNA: TGTGCCAGCAGCTCCAGGGGGCTTGAGACCCAGTACTTC

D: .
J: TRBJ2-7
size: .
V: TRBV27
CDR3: CASRSQGYGPYEQYF
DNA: TGTGCCAGCAGGTCTCAGGGCTACGGACCCTACGAGCAGTACTTC

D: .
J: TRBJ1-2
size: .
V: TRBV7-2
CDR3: CASSPDRSRWRYTF
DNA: TGTGCCAGCAGCCCCGACAGGTCCCGGTGGAGGTACACCTTC

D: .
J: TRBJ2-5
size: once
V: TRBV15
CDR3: CATSSSVLETQYF
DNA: TGTGCCACCAGCAGTTCTGTTTTGGAGACCCAGTACTTC

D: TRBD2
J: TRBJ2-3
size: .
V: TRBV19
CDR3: CASSMTGLAGALTPDTQYF
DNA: TGTGCCAGTAGTATGACTGGACTAGCGGGGGCCCTCACTCCAGATACGCAGTATTTT

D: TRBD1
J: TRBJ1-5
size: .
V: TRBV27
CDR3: CASSGYRGGQPQHF
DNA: TGTGCCAGCTCCGGGTACAGGGGTGGTCAGCCCCAGCATTTT

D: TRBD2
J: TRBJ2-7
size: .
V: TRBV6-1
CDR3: CASSAGLAGGNYEQYF
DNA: TGTGCCAGCAGTGCCGGACTAGCGGGGGGCAACTACGAGCAGTACTTC

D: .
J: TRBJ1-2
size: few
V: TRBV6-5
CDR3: CASSSYGTQYGYTF
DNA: TGTGCCAGCAGTTCATACGGGACACAGTATGGCTACACCTTC

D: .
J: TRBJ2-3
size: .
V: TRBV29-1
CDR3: CSVPTSRGTDTQYF
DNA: TGCAGCGTGCCCACGAGTCGGGGCACAGATACGCAGTATTTT

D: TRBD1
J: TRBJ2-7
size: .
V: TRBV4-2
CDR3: CASSQPGQGSYEQYF
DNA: TGTGCCAGCAGCCAACCGGGACAGGGGTCCTACGAGCAGTACTTC

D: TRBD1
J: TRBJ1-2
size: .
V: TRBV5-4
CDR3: CASSLQGSLWYGYTF
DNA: TGTGCCAGCAGCCTACAGGGGTCCCTTTGGTATGGCTACACCTTC

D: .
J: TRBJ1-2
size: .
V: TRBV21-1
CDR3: CASGRTGGLGYTF
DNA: TGTGCCAGCGGCAGGACAGGGGGTTTAGGCTACACCTTC

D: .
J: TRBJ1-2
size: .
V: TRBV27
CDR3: CASSSLPGGASGYTF
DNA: TGTGCCAGCAGCTCACTCCCGGGGGGGGCCTCTGGCTACACCTTC

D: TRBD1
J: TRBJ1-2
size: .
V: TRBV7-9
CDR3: CASSSDRYRGSDYGYTF
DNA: TGTGCCAGCAGCTCGGATAGATACAGGGGTTCAGACTATGGCTACACCTTC

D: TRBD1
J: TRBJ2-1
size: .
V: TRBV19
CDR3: CASGRSRDRVNEQFF
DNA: TGTGCCAGTGGCCGATCCCGGGACAGGGTTAATGAGCAGTTCTTC

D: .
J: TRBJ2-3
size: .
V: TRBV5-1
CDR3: CASSLGSGTDTQYF
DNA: TGCGCCAGCAGCTTGGGTTCAGGCACAGATACGCAGTATTTT

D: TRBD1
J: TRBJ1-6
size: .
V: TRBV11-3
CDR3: CASSNRDRGNSPLHF
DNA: TGTGCCAGCAGCAACCGGGACAGGGGAAATTCACCCCTCCACTTT

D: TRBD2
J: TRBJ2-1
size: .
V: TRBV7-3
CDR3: CASTHDPSGIYNEQFF
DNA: TGTGCCAGCACCCACGATCCCAGCGGGATCTACAATGAGCAGTTCTTC

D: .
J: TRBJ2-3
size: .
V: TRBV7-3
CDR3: CASSQEADTQYF
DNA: TGTGCCAGCAGTCAAGAGGCAGATACGCAGTATTTT

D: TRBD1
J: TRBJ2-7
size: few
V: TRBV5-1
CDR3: CASCRDRGYEQYF
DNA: TGCGCCAGCTGCCGGGACAGGGGCTACGAGCAGTACTTC

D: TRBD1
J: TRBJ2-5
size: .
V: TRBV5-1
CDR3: CASYKGQGRQETQYF
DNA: TGCGCCAGCTACAAGGGACAGGGCCGCCAAGAGACCCAGTACTTC

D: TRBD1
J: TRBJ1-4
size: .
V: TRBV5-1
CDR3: CASSLQGQGNEKLFF
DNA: TGCGCCAGCAGCTTGCAAGGACAGGGGAATGAAAAACTGTTTTTT

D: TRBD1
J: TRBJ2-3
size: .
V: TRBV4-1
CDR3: CASSASRDSSTDTQYF
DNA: TGCGCCAGCAGCGCAAGCCGGGACAGTAGCACAGATACGCAGTATTTT

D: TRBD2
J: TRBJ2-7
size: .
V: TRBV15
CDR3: CATSRRRTSGGLFRRYEQYF
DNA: TGTGCCACCAGCAGGAGGCGGACTAGCGGGGGATTATTCCGTAGATACGAGCAGTACTTC

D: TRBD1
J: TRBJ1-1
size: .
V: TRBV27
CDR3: CASSLRTGWGTEAFF
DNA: TGTGCCAGCAGTTTAAGGACAGGGTGGGGCACTGAAGCTTTCTTT

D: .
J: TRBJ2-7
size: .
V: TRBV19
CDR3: CASSESGSYEQYF
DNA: TGTGCCAGTAGTGAGTCAGGATCCTACGAGCAGTACTTC

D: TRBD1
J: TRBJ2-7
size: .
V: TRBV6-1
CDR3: CASSEETGGVYEQYF
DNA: TGTGCCAGCAGTGAGGAGACAGGGGGGGTCTACGAGCAGTACTTC

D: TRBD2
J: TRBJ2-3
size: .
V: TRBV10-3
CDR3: CAIRGLAGSKKDALSTDTQYF
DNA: TGTGCCATCAGAGGACTAGCGGGGAGTAAAAAAGACGCCCTTAGCACAGATACGCAGTATTTT

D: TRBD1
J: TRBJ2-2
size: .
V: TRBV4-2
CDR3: CASSQDLDRGTGELFF
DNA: TGTGCCAGCAGCCAAGATTTGGACAGGGGGACCGGGGAGCTGTTTTTT

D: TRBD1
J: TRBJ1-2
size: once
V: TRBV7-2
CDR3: CASSPPPTGVGYTF
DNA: TGTGCCAGCAGCCCGCCCCCGACAGGGGTGGGCTACACCTTC

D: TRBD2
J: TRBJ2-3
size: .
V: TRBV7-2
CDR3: CASSSAGGLATQYF
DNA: TGTGCCAGCAGCTCCGCCGGGGGACTAGCTACGCAGTATTTT

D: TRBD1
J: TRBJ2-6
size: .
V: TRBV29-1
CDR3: CSVETGGSGANVLTF
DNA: TGCAGCGTTGAGACAGGGGGCTCTGGGGCCAACGTCCTGACTTTC

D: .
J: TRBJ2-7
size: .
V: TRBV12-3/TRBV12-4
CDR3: CASTPRASYEQYF
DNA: TGTGCCAGCACCCCGAGGGCCTCCTACGAGCAGTACTTC

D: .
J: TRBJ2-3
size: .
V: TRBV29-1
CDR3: CSVDSGKSTDTQYF
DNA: TGCAGCGTTGACTCGGGGAAGAGCACAGATACGCAGTATTTT

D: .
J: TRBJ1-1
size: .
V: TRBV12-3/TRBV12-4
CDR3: CASGHTEAFF
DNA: TGTGCCAGTGGGCACACTGAAGCTTTCTTT

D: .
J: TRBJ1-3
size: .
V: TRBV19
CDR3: CASSGGGGMRGNTIYF
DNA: TGTGCCAGTAGTGGGGGCGGCGGCATGCGGGGAAACACCATATATTTT

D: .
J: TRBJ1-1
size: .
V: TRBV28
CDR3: CASSSPGEMNTEAFF
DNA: TGTGCCAGCAGTTCACCGGGGGAAATGAACACTGAAGCTTTCTTT

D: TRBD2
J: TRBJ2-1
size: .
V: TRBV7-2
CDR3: CASSRTGLLTYNEQFF
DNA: TGTGCCAGCAGCCGGACGGGACTACTCACCTACAATGAGCAGTTCTTC

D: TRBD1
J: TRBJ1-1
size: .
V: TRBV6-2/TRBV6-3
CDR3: CASSDRVAEAFF
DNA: TGTGCCAGCAGTGACAGGGTCGCTGAAGCTTTCTTT

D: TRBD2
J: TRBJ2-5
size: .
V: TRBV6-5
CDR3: CASRPGTNHMGSQYF
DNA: TGTGCCAGCAGGCCCGGGACTAACCATATGGGGTCCCAGTACTTC

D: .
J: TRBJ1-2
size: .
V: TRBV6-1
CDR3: CASSGGTNPTNYGYTF
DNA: TGTGCCAGCAGTGGTGGGACAAATCCTACTAACTATGGCTACACCTTC

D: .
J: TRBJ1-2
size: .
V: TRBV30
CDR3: CAQIGQDNLGYTF
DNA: TGTGCCCAAATCGGGCAGGACAACCTTGGCTACACCTTC